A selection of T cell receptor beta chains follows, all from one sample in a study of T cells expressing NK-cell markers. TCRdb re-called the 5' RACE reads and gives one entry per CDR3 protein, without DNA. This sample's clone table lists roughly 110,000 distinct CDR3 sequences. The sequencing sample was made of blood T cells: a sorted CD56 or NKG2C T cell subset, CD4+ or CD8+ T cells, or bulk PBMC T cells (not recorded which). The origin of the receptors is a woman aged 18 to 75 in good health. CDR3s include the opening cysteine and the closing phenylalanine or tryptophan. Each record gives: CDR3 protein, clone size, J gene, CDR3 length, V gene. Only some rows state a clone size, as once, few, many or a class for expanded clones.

CSARVDVGGLDEQYF | - | TRBJ2-7 | 15 | TRBV20-1
CASSKTSGGAFTDTQYF | - | TRBJ2-3 | 17 | TRBV6-1
CASSTADGNTEAFF | - | TRBJ1-1 | 14 | TRBV19
CSAGTRYTGELFF | - | TRBJ2-2 | 13 | TRBV20-1
CASSPETSGSSEQFF | - | TRBJ2-1 | 15 | TRBV12-3/TRBV12-4
CASSFGRRQYF | medium-sized | TRBJ2-7 | 11 | TRBV27
CASSQELAYEQYF | - | TRBJ2-7 | 13 | TRBV4-1
CASSYFMEQPQHF | - | TRBJ1-5 | 13 | TRBV6-2/TRBV6-3
CASSQGWRGAYEQYF | - | TRBJ2-7 | 15 | TRBV3-1
CASSYLQGSTDTQYF | - | TRBJ2-3 | 15 | TRBV6-5
CASSRSGLTYEQYF | - | TRBJ2-7 | 14 | TRBV4-2
CASSFGGVNYGYTF | - | TRBJ1-2 | 14 | TRBV12-3/TRBV12-4